The 21 T cell receptor beta chains in this list originate from one sample, sequenced in a study of blood T cell repertoires in COVID-19. Clones were sequenced by immunoSEQ multiplex PCR, and TCRdb holds only the in-frame ones, with some missing. The sample carries almost 400,000 clones, roughly 89% recorded once. The sample consisted of PBMCs or T cells enriched from blood (not recorded which). The receptors shown here come from a young woman who had recovered from COVID-19.

This sequence joins TRBV7-9 and TRBJ2-5; TRBD2 matches 10 bases. Germline loops: CDR1 SEHNR, CDR2 FQNEAQ (reference sequence). The CDR3 consists of 17 residues. The junction had 12 bases not matched to a gene; V was cut back by 5 bases and J by 3 bases. CDR3 sequence reads: CASSPIPSGGLKETQYF. The CDR3 DNA reads TGTGCCAGCAGCCCGATTCCTAGCGGGGGTTTAAAAGAGACCCAGTACTTC.

This chain links TRBV10-3 with TRBJ2-7; 9 bases line up with TRBD1. The V and J ends lost 6 bases and 2 bases, in that order; junction bases with no gene match: 2. Looked up from germline, CDR1 is ENHRY and CDR2 is SYGVKD. This CDR3 contains 13 residues. CDR3 DNA sequence: TGTGCCATCAGCCGACAGGGGGCCTACGAGCAGTACTTC. It is translated as CAISRQGAYEQYF.

This clone was seen once. The rearrangement links TRBV9 to TRBJ1-5; 7 nucleotides agree with TRBD1. Germline CDR1 SGDLS, CDR2 YYNGEE. Trimming at V came to 3 bases and at J to 5 bases, leaving 8 bases not matched to a gene. The CDR3 has 15 residues. The CDR3: CASSATGDPYQPQHF. For the CDR3, the DNA is TGTGCCAGCAGCGCCACAGGGGACCCCTATCAGCCCCAGCATTTT.

This clone was seen once. The chain employs TRBV19 and TRBJ1-5, with 7 bases matching TRBD1. Germline V CDR1 and CDR2: LNHDA, SQIVND (reference sequence). The CDR3 has 15 residues. V lost 6 bases to trimming and J lost 0 bases; unmatched junction nucleotides: 5. CDR3 coding DNA: TGTGCCAGTAGATATGACAGGGATAGCAATCAGCCCCAGCATTTT. This translates into CASRYDRDSNQPQHF.

The chain carries TRBV7-3 and TRBJ2-1, with 9 nucleotides matching TRBD1. This CDR3 is built from 15 residues. Germline V gene lookup returns CDR1 SGHTA and CDR2 FQGTGA. V gave up 6 bases and J gave up 7 bases; unmatched junction bases: 10. CDR3 region: CASSLGQGDMNEQFF. In nucleotides, the CDR3 is TGTGCCAGCAGTTTGGGACAGGGAGATATGAATGAGCAGTTCTTC.

This clone was counted once. The chain joins TRBV6-1 to TRBJ1-2, with D possibly matching TRBD1 (6 bases). The germline V gene has CDR1 MNHNS and CDR2 SASEGT. This CDR3 is built from 15 residues. Trimming removed 0 bases at V and 6 bases at J, with 14 bases between. CDR3 DNA: TGTGCCAGCAGTGAAGCGAGAGGTCAGGGGAATGGCTACACCTTC. It yields the protein CASSEARGQGNGYTF.

This sequence joins TRBV29-1 and TRBJ2-5, with no clear D. Looked up from germline, CDR1 is SQVTM and CDR2 is ANQGSEA. The V gene lost 6 bases and the J gene lost 7 bases, with 12 bases spanning the gap. The CDR3 is 11 residues long. This CDR3 is CSVENSGTQYF. In DNA form, the CDR3 reads TGCAGCGTCGAAAATTCGGGGACCCAGTACTTC.

This chain uses TRBV9 with TRBJ2-5; D is perhaps TRBD2 (6 bases). Germline lookup yields CDR1 SGDLS and CDR2 YYNGEE. The CDR3 sequence is 14 residues long. V was cut by 0 bases and J by 5 bases, with 11 bases left in between. The CDR3 protein is CASSVAGGAETQYF. CDR3 nucleotides: TGTGCCAGCAGCGTAGCTGGCGGGGCGGAGACCCAGTACTTC.

The chain's CDR3 is CASSLAAGDMGGELFF. CDR3 DNA sequence: TGTGCCAGCAGCTTAGCGGCAGGGGATATGGGCGGGGAGCTGTTTTTT. V and J are TRBV7-7 and TRBJ2-2, with D possibly matching TRBD1 (6 bases). CDR1 is SSHAT and CDR2 is FNYEAQ in the germline V gene (reference sequence). Trimming removed 0 bases from V and 7 bases from J, with 15 bases in between. The CDR3 consists of 16 residues.

The CDR3 reads CAWGAGASNQPQHF. For the CDR3, the DNA is TGTGCCTGGGGCGCAGGGGCGAGCAATCAGCCCCAGCATTTT. This sequence joins TRBV30 and TRBJ1-5; D might be TRBD1 (6 bases). Trimming removed 5 bases at V and 1 base at J, with 12 bases between. This CDR3 comprises 14 residues. Per the germline V gene, CDR1 is GTSNPN and CDR2 is SVGIG (reference sequence).

The chain carries TRBV7-9 and TRBJ1-2, with D uncertain. The V and J ends lost 5 bases and 8 bases respectively, with 6 bases between them. Germline loops: CDR1 SEHNR, CDR2 FQNEAQ (reference sequence). The CDR3 consists of 10 residues. The chain's CDR3 is CASSGGGYTF. The CDR3 region has the DNA TGTGCCAGCAGCGGAGGGGGCTACACCTTC. Supplemented by reference TRBV7-9 and TRBJ1-2, the full variable domain reads DTGVSQNPRHKITKRGQNVTFRCDPISEHNRLYWYRQTLGQGPEFLTYFQNEAQLEKSRLLSDRFSAERPKGSFSTLEIQRTEQGDSAMYLCASSGGGYTFGSGTRLTVV.

This clone came up a few times. CDR3 in amino acids: CASSFSGLRTGELFF. The CDR3 DNA is TGTGCCAGCAGCTTTTCGGGGTTGCGCACCGGGGAGCTGTTTTTT. The chain has TRBV7-3 and TRBJ2-2; possibly TRBD2 for D (5 bases). The V end lost 3 bases, the J end lost 4 bases, and 12 bases lay between the germline ends. CDR1 and CDR2 (germline): SGHTA, FQGTGA. The CDR3 covers 15 residues. The full variable domain, its missing parts supplied by reference TRBV7-3 and TRBJ2-2, is GAGVSQTPSNKVTEKGKYVELRCDPISGHTALYWYRQSLGQGPEFLIYFQGTGAADDSGLPNDRFFAVRPEGSVSTLKIQRTERGDSAVYLCASSFSGLRTGELFFGEGSRLTVL.

V and J are TRBV5-4 and TRBJ1-2; 8 positions match TRBD1. The CDR3 is made up of 16 amino acids. V was clipped by 3 bases and J by 3 bases; unmatched bases: 10. Germline V CDR1 and CDR2: SGHNT, YYREEE (reference sequence). CDR3 sequence: CASSSVGQARDYGYTF. In DNA, the CDR3 is TGTGCCAGCAGCTCGGTGGGACAGGCCCGGGACTATGGCTACACCTTC.

The chain carries TRBV5-4 and TRBJ1-5, with D uncertain. V was pared by 0 bases and J by 4 bases, with 5 bases between. Germline V gene sequence: CDR1 SGHNT, CDR2 YYREEE (reference sequence). The CDR3 is 13 amino acids. The CDR3 protein is CASSLGVNQPQHF. The CDR3 region has the DNA TGTGCCAGCAGCTTGGGAGTAAATCAGCCCCAGCATTTT.

The V and J genes are TRBV20-1 and TRBJ2-7; a possible D gene is TRBD1 (5 bases). V was trimmed by 3 bases and J by 0 bases, leaving 15 bases between them. Germline V gene lookup returns CDR1 DFQATT and CDR2 SNEGSKA (reference sequence). The CDR3 covers 15 residues. CDR3 protein: CSASRQGINSYEQYF. CDR3 sequence (DNA): TGCAGTGCTAGTCGCCAGGGCATCAACTCCTACGAGCAGTACTTC.

The rearrangement joins TRBV14 to TRBJ2-7; D gene uncertain. The CDR3 length is 16 residues. Per germline, CDR1 SGHDN and CDR2 FVKESK. Trimming left V 0 bases short and J 0 bases short, with 12 bases between. CDR3 sequence (DNA): TGTGCCAGCAGCCAAGATCTACTACGGAGCTCCTACGAGCAGTACTTC. Protein sequence: CASSQDLLRSSYEQYF. The full variable domain, its missing parts supplied by reference TRBV14 and TRBJ2-7, is EAGVTQFPSHSVIEKGQTVTLRCDPISGHDNLYWYRRVMGKEIKFLLHFVKESKQDESGMPNNRFLAERTGGTYSTLKVQPAELEDSGVYFCASSQDLLRSSYEQYFGPGTRLTVT.

J is TRBJ2-7 and V is TRBV19; 7 nucleotides agree with TRBD1. The CDR3 totals 15 residues. Germline V lookup: CDR1 LNHDA, CDR2 SQIVND (reference sequence). Trimming removed 4 bases from V and 0 bases from J; junction bases left unmatched: 6. CDR3 loop: CASSKQGTSSYEQYF. The DNA of the CDR3 is TGTGCCAGTAGTAAACAGGGGACGAGCTCCTACGAGCAGTACTTC. The full variable domain, with the rest looked up from reference TRBV19 and TRBJ2-7, is DGGITQSPKYLFRKEGQNVTLSCEQNLNHDAMYWYRQDPGQGLRLIYYSQIVNDFQKGDIAEGYSVSREKKESFPLTVTSAQKNPTAFYLCASSKQGTSSYEQYFGPGTRLTVT.

The chain is built from TRBV4-2 and TRBJ1-4; no reliable D call. Trimming removed 1 base at V and 7 bases at J, with 10 bases between. Looked up from germline, CDR1 is LGHNA and CDR2 is YNFKEQ. The CDR3 sequence is 14 residues long. The DNA of the CDR3 is TGTGCCAGCAGCCAAGGATCGGAGGGTGAAAAACTGTTTTTT. It is translated as CASSQGSEGEKLFF.

The chain joins TRBV4-1 to TRBJ2-3, with 7 bases lining up with TRBD2. In germline, CDR1 is MGHRA, CDR2 YSYEKL. CDR3 length equals 15 residues. Trimming cost V 5 bases and J 3 bases; bases outside gene matches: 8. This CDR3 reads CASSSRTGGTDTQYF. CDR3 nucleotide sequence: TGCGCCAGCAGCTCGCGGACGGGGGGTACAGATACGCAGTATTTT.

The rearrangement links TRBV28 to TRBJ2-5; 9 bases line up with TRBD1. From germline, CDR1 is MDHEN and CDR2 SYDVKM. The J segment lost 4 bases and the V segment lost 3 bases, leaving 9 bases of the junction unmatched. This CDR3 comprises 16 residues. In DNA form, the CDR3 reads TGTGCCAGCAGTTTTATTAAGGGGACAGGGACAGAGACCCAGTACTTC. Its translation: CASSFIKGTGTETQYF.

For this clone: The sample carries other DNA sequences with the same CDR3. The chain has TRBV19 and TRBJ1-5; possibly TRBD1 for D (6 bases). Trimming pared 3 bases from V and 3 bases from J, leaving 9 bases between. CDR3 size: 14 residues. CDR1 is LNHDA and CDR2 is SQIVND in the germline V gene (reference sequence). CDR3 region: CASSIRGDNQPQHF. DNA of the CDR3: TGTGCCAGTAGTATCAGGGGCGACAATCAGCCCCAGCATTTT.